These T cell receptor beta chains were read from a single sample in a study of shared clonotypes between healthy human individuals. The repertoire was sequenced with immunoSEQ multiplex PCR; TCRdb's copy has only in-frame clones and lacks some. The table records some 2.1 million clones, about 95% of them present only once. The sample was naive CD8+ T cells sorted from blood. Receptors were obtained from a man between 18 and 29 years old in good health. CDR3s include the opening cysteine and the closing phenylalanine or tryptophan. A D gene is named only where the DNA matches it firmly. A clone size is listed for some rows: how often the clone was seen (once, few, many), or a class if it is expanded.

v_call	d_call	j_call	clone_size	cdr3_nt	cdr3_aa
TRBV27	NA	TRBJ1-1	NA	TGTGCCAGCAGCCTAGGGGCAGGGAGGTCTGAAGCTTTCTTT	CASSLGAGRSEAFF
TRBV7-6	NA	TRBJ1-3	NA	TGTGCCAGCAGCTTAGTGGGGGAAGCTGGAAACACCATATATTTT	CASSLVGEAGNTIYF
TRBV9	NA	TRBJ2-3	NA	TGTGCCAGCAGCGTAGAGGGACTTTCCGCAGATACGCAGTATTTT	CASSVEGLSADTQYF
TRBV9	NA	TRBJ2-6	NA	TGTGCCAGCAGCGTAGTAGGCGCAGGGGGGAACGTCCTGACTTTC	CASSVVGAGGNVLTF
TRBV2	NA	TRBJ1-2	NA	TGTGCCAGCAGTGAGCGGCAGGGTGGGTTTAACTATGGCTACACCTTC	CASSERQGGFNYGYTF
TRBV6-6	NA	TRBJ2-7	NA	TGTGCCAGCAGTTATCAGTACGAGCAGTACTTC	CASSYQYEQYF
TRBV7-9	NA	TRBJ1-1	NA	TGTGCCAGCTCCTTGGGCACTGAAGCTTTCTTT	CASSLGTEAFF
TRBV27	NA	TRBJ1-1	NA	TGTGCCAGCAGGCAAGACAGCGGACTGTTGAACACTGAAGCTTTCTTT	CASRQDSGLLNTEAFF
TRBV29-1	NA	TRBJ2-2	NA	TGCAGCGCCAAAGGGCCTACGAACACCGGGGAGCTGTTTTTT	CSAKGPTNTGELFF
TRBV5-4	TRBD2	TRBJ2-5	NA	TGTGCCAGCAGCTCTAGCGGGGGGTACCAAGAGACCCAGTACTTC	CASSSSGGYQETQYF
TRBV9	TRBD1	TRBJ1-2	NA	TGTGCCAGCAGCGTGGGACTAGAGACAGGGGGTTTTGATGGCTACACCTTC	CASSVGLETGGFDGYTF
TRBV4-3	NA	TRBJ1-1	NA	TGCGCCAGCAGCCAGGCAGGACAGCTAAACACTGAAGCTTTCTTT	CASSQAGQLNTEAFF
TRBV19	NA	TRBJ2-5	NA	TGTGCCAGTAGTATGGACGAGGAAGAGACCCAGTACTTC	CASSMDEEETQYF
TRBV14	TRBD2	TRBJ2-3	NA	TGTGCCAGCAGCCGGCTAGCGGGAGTCACAGATACGCAGTATTTT	CASSRLAGVTDTQYF
TRBV9	TRBD1	TRBJ2-3	NA	TGTGCCAGCAGCCCCCAGGGACAGGGAGGTGCAGATACGCAGTATTTT	CASSPQGQGGADTQYF
TRBV5-6	NA	TRBJ2-5	NA	TGTGCCAGCAGCTTGCTAGATGAAGAGACCCAGTACTTC	CASSLLDEETQYF
TRBV5-1	NA	TRBJ2-3	NA	TGCGCCAGCAGCTTGGTATCGCGGCAGCCAGATACGCAGTATTTT	CASSLVSRQPDTQYF
TRBV9	TRBD1	TRBJ2-7	NA	TGTGCCAGCAGCCTGGGGACAGGGGGAGGGGAGCAGTACTTC	CASSLGTGGGEQYF
TRBV5-6	NA	TRBJ2-7	NA	TGTGCCAGCAGCTTGGCCGGCGGGGACTCCTACGAGCAGTACTTC	CASSLAGGDSYEQYF
TRBV6-1	NA	TRBJ1-2	once	TGTGCCAGCAGTGAGATTCCCTGGTTAGGGGAGAACTATGGCTACACCTTC	CASSEIPWLGENYGYTF
TRBV9	NA	TRBJ2-1	NA	TGTGCCAGCAGCGGAGCCTACTTGGGGGAGGCAAATGAGCAGTTCTTC	CASSGAYLGEANEQFF
TRBV19	NA	TRBJ2-7	NA	TGTGCCAGTAGTATCGGTTCCTACGAGCAGTACTTC	CASSIGSYEQYF
TRBV29-1	NA	TRBJ2-1	NA	TGCAGCGTTGAGGCCCAAAGCGCCCGGGGTGGTGAGCAGTTCTTC	CSVEAQSARGGEQFF
TRBV19	NA	TRBJ2-7	NA	TGTGCCAGTAGTATTGCGGGAACCTCCTACGAGCAGTACTTC	CASSIAGTSYEQYF
TRBV4-1	NA	TRBJ1-1	NA	TGCGCCAGCAGCCGGGGCAGTGGTGAAGCTTTCTTT	CASSRGSGEAFF
TRBV6-6	NA	TRBJ2-7	once	TGTGCCAGCTGGGATCGATTGAGCTACGAGCAGTACTTC	CASWDRLSYEQYF
TRBV11-2	TRBD2	TRBJ2-3	NA	TGTGCCAGCAGCTTAGGCCCGACTAGCTGGGGCACAGATACGCAGTATTTT	CASSLGPTSWGTDTQYF
TRBV28	NA	TRBJ1-1	once	TGTGCCAGCAGTTTAGTCGGGAACACTGAAGCTTTCTTT	CASSLVGNTEAFF
TRBV30	NA	TRBJ2-7	NA	TGTGCCTGGAGCGAACAGATCCTGCCGGGATACTACGAGCAGTACTTC	CAWSEQILPGYYEQYF